The clone carrying this T cell receptor beta chain occurred once. The antigen is unknown. This sample was included in a study of somatic mutations in cytotoxic T cells in rheumatoid arthritis. In the study overall: Patient blood, roughly 33 ml in EDTA, was obtained immediately after diagnosis and prior to the start of any treatment. Flow cytometric sorting isolated some V beta antibody-stained T-cell populations at nearly 100% purity, and among them were V beta1+ cells that underwent TCRB sequencing. Whole-study findings and limits: Over 20% of CD8+ cells belonged to the largest CD8+ clone in about an eighth of the roughly 60 patients.

CDR1 and CDR2 from the germline V gene are PRHDT and FYEKMQ (reference sequence). This CDR3 has 15 amino acids. V was cut by 6 bases and J by 0 bases, with 12 bases left in between. Original processing notes: The authors rarely found patient CD8+ clones larger than 1% matching published virus-specific TCRB sequences. Only in-frame clones appear in the TCRdb table, and some are missing; sequencing was by immunoSEQ multiplex PCR. That table supplies the V and J calls and clone size; D and trimming were determined from the DNA. The table includes 15,000 to 20,000 clones, 65% to 80% detected once. The specimen was CD8+ T cells sorted from blood. V gene TRBV13 combines with J gene TRBJ2-1, with D maybe TRBD2 (6 bases). The sequence came from an adult with rheumatoid arthritis. The CDR3 nucleotides are TGTGCCAGCAGGGGTGGAGGGCGCTCCTACAATGAGCAGTTCTTC. This sequence encodes CASRGGGRSYNEQFF. Looking up the rest from reference TRBV13 and TRBJ2-1 gives the full variable domain: AAGVIQSPRHLIKEKRETATLKCYPIPRHDTVYWYQQGPGQDPQFLISFYEKMQSDKGSIPDRFSAQQFSDYHSELNMSSLELGDSALYFCASRGGGRSYNEQFFGPGTRLTVL.